Below, 20 T cell receptor beta chains from the same sample are listed, as sequenced in a study of cytomegalovirus exposure and HLA in healthy donors. This table comes from immunoSEQ multiplex PCR, and its TCRdb copy is limited to in-frame clones, with some not included. The table shows more than 200,000 clones, with less than 95% occurring only once. Sequencing used PBMCs. These receptor sequences come from a woman younger than 45 in good health and CMV-seronegative.

This clone has more than one count but fewer than ten. The genes are TRBV6-5 and TRBJ1-1; 7 positions agree with TRBD1. CDR3 length: 16 amino acids. Losses at the gene ends were 4 bases for V and 3 bases for J; bases not matched to a gene: 11. Germline lookup yields CDR1 MNHEY and CDR2 SVGAGI. In DNA, the CDR3 is TGTGCCAGCAGTTTCAGAGAGGGGGCAGGAGACACTGAAGCTTTCTTT. This sequence encodes CASSFREGAGDTEAFF.

CDR3 DNA: TGTGCCAGCAGCTTAGTCGGACGGTTGGGGGTACACGAGCAGTACTTC. Residues: CASSLVGRLGVHEQYF. This chain uses TRBV7-9 with TRBJ2-7; D possibly matches TRBD1 or TRBD2 (5 bases each). Trimming shortened V by 1 base and J by 5 bases, and 18 bases separated the two germline ends. The CDR3 runs 16 residues. In germline, CDR1 is SEHNR, CDR2 FQNEAQ (reference sequence).

The chain has TRBV13 and TRBJ1-5; D not resolved. Germline V gene sequence: CDR1 PRHDT, CDR2 FYEKMQ (reference sequence). This CDR3 region has 13 residues. V lost 5 bases and J lost 0, with 5 bases in between. The CDR3 sequence: CASSANSNQPQHF. The CDR3 DNA is TGTGCCAGCAGCGCAAATAGCAATCAGCCCCAGCATTTT.

The chain links TRBV5-1 to TRBJ1-4; D is unresolved. CDR1 SGHRS and CDR2 YFSETQ come from the germline V gene. The CDR3 has 15 amino acids. Trimming stripped 1 base from V and 0 bases from J, with 7 bases between. CDR3 loop: CASSLIGATNEKLFF. DNA for the CDR3: TGCGCCAGCAGCTTGATCGGGGCAACTAATGAAAAACTGTTTTTT.

The V gene is TRBV7-9, the J gene TRBJ2-2, with D perhaps TRBD1 (5 bases). Trimming removed 1 base at V and 7 bases at J, with 16 bases between. Germline values: CDR1 SEHNR, CDR2 FQNEAQ (reference sequence). CDR3 length equals 16 residues. As DNA, the CDR3 is TGTGCCAGCAGCTTAGAAGGGGCCACTATGGTCGGGGAGCTGTTTTTT. This sequence encodes CASSLEGATMVGELFF.

The chain uses TRBV4-1 and TRBJ2-1, with D tentatively TRBD1 or TRBD2 (5 bases each). Per germline, CDR1 MGHRA and CDR2 YSYEKL. The CDR3 runs 16 residues. V was shortened by 0 bases and J by 10 bases, with 19 bases between the two germline ends. This CDR3 is CASSQDPPGWGREQFF. CDR3 bases: TGCGCCAGCAGCCAAGATCCCCCCGGGTGGGGGAGAGAGCAGTTCTTC.

CDR3 DNA sequence: TGTGCCAGCTCACCACTACAGGGTGTGTCTGAAGCTTTCTTT. Protein: CASSPLQGVSEAFF. The V gene is TRBV18, the J gene TRBJ1-1; D is perhaps TRBD1 (6 bases). Trimming cost V 1 base and J 6 bases, with 12 bases left between them. Germline V gives CDR1 KGHSH, CDR2 LQKENI. The CDR3 length is 14 residues.

The rearrangement joins TRBV19 to TRBJ1-5; 7 positions match TRBD1. The length of the CDR3 is 17 residues. CDR1 is LNHDA, CDR2 SQIVND, per germline (reference sequence). V gave up 1 base and J gave up 0 bases; unmatched junction bases: 6. The CDR3 reads CASSIGGGGRSNQPQHF. In nucleotides, the CDR3 is TGTGCCAGTAGTATAGGTGGAGGGGGCCGTAGCAATCAGCCCCAGCATTTT.

V usage is TRBV19 and J usage is TRBJ1-5; TRBD1 is a possible D gene (6 bases). The CDR3 loop spans 13 amino acids. V was trimmed by 4 bases and J by 8 bases, leaving 12 bases between them. Germline assignment: CDR1 LNHDA and CDR2 SQIVND (reference sequence). The CDR3 region is CASSRGGWEPQHF. CDR3 coding DNA: TGTGCCAGTAGTAGGGGGGGCTGGGAGCCCCAGCATTTT.

This sequence joins TRBV27 and TRBJ1-5, with 7 bases fitting TRBD1. Trimming took 5 bases from V and 6 from J; bases not matched to a gene: 7. The CDR3 is 14 amino acids. CDR1 is MNHEY and CDR2 is SMNVEV in the germline V gene (reference sequence). The CDR3 DNA sequence: TGTGCCAGCAGTAAACAGGGGTCTGGTCAGCCCCAGCATTTT. Its protein is CASSKQGSGQPQHF.

In its sample, this clone was seen once. The chain is built from TRBV9 and TRBJ2-1; perhaps TRBD2 as D (6 bases). Trimming took off 4 bases at V and 5 bases at J, with 16 bases between the two ends. Germline-derived CDR1 and CDR2 are SGDLS and YYNGEE. The CDR3 length is 15 residues. Written as DNA, the CDR3 is TGTGCCAGCAGCCCACAACTAGCAGGAGACAATGAGCAGTTCTTC. It is translated as CASSPQLAGDNEQFF.

J is TRBJ2-2 and V is TRBV5-1; the D gene is possibly TRBD2 (5 bases). Between the trimmed V and J ends, which lost 0 bases and 7 bases, there was a span of 13 bases. CDR1 is SGHRS, CDR2 YFSETQ, per germline. CDR3 length: 15 residues. The CDR3 region is CASSLVADLVGELFF. Written as DNA, the CDR3 is TGCGCCAGCAGCTTGGTGGCGGACTTGGTCGGGGAGCTGTTTTTT.

This chain joins TRBV2 and TRBJ2-4; TRBD1 aligns across 7 bases. CDR1 and CDR2 (germline): SNHLY, FYNNEI. The CDR3 extends over 13 amino acids. V lost 10 bases and J lost 2; bases outside the gene matches: 5. CDR3 residues: CATEDRSKNIQYF. CDR3 sequence (DNA): TGTGCCACAGAGGACAGGTCCAAAAACATTCAGTACTTC.

The table lists this clone with many counts. The CDR3 is CASSYSSESGNTIYF. CDR3 in DNA: TGTGCCAGCAGTTACTCTTCGGAGTCTGGAAACACCATATATTTT. The rearrangement joins TRBV6-6 to TRBJ1-3; no definite D call. Deletions cut 0 bases from V and 1 base from J, with 7 bases between. CDR3 size: 15 residues. Germline-derived CDR1 and CDR2 are MNHNY and SVGAGI (reference sequence).

The chain couples TRBV6-1 to TRBJ2-1, with 8 bases identical to TRBD1. V lost 1 base to trimming and J lost 6 bases; unmatched junction nucleotides: 5. The CDR3 loop spans 15 amino acids. In germline, CDR1 is MNHNS, CDR2 SASEGT. DNA for the CDR3: TGTGCCAGCAGTGAAGGGACAGGGCCCCTCAATGAGCAGTTCTTC. It specifies CASSEGTGPLNEQFF.

The genes are TRBV27 and TRBJ2-2, with 8 bases lining up with TRBD2. The CDR3 consists of 15 residues. J was trimmed by 5 bases and V by 2 bases; bases with no gene match: 4. Germline V lookup: CDR1 MNHEY, CDR2 SMNVEV (reference sequence). CDR3 residues: CASSLPASGTGELFF. The DNA of the CDR3 is TGTGCCAGCAGTTTACCAGCTAGCGGGACCGGGGAGCTGTTTTTT.

The rearrangement uses TRBV18 and TRBJ2-1, with TRBD1 matching 7 bases. V lost 2 bases to trimming and J lost 6 bases; unmatched junction nucleotides: 7. This CDR3 spans 15 amino acids. CDR1 and CDR2 (germline): KGHSH, LQKENI. The CDR3: CASSPGDSVVNEQFF. The CDR3 DNA sequence: TGTGCCAGCTCACCAGGGGACAGTGTGGTCAATGAGCAGTTCTTC.

The rearrangement uses TRBV7-9 and TRBJ2-7; D may be TRBD1 (6 bases). Trimming removed 4 bases at V and 6 bases at J, with 10 bases between. From germline, CDR1 is SEHNR and CDR2 FQNEAQ (reference sequence). The CDR3 is 12 amino acids. The CDR3 DNA is TGTGCCAGCAGCTCGACAGGTGGCGAGCAGTACTTC. This codes for CASSSTGGEQYF.

This clone occurred once. The V gene is TRBV28, the J gene TRBJ2-1; 9 nucleotides match TRBD2. CDR1 and CDR2 (germline): MDHEN, SYDVKM. After removal of 7 bases from V and 4 bases from J, the junction contained 5 bases not matched to a gene. There are 14 residues in the CDR3. The CDR3 nucleotides read TGTGCCAGCATTGGGACTAGCAGTTACAATGAGCAGTTCTTC. The encoded protein is CASIGTSSYNEQFF.

J is TRBJ2-7 and V is TRBV5-6; 15 bases are shared with TRBD2. V shed 3 bases and J 2 bases; nucleotides not matched to a gene: 0. Germline V CDR1 and CDR2: SGHDT, YYEEEE. The CDR3 loop spans 15 amino acids. The CDR3 region has the DNA TGTGCCAGCAGCTGGACTAGCGGGAGGGCCTACGAGCAGTACTTC. It codes for CASSWTSGRAYEQYF.